This T cell receptor (beta chain) was sequenced in a study of cytomegalovirus exposure and HLA in healthy donors (dated by TCRdb to about 2017). At the level of the whole study: An earlier analysis of several hundred of the donors reported approximately 300 Gb of sequence data and around 120 million unique TCR beta sequences obtained from about 179 million T cells. Roughly 310 gigabases of sequencing data and 70 million to 85 million unique TCR sequences were included in an early release covering about 700 HLA-typed donors. Of the roughly 400 genotyped donors, 70% to 90% were placed in the genetic ancestry cluster associated with self-reported Caucasian donors. The study aimed to test whether cataloging public T cell receptors could reveal signatures of past pathogen exposure. The study used immunosequencing to profile the T cell repertoires of 666 subjects and linked those repertoires to cytomegalovirus serostatus. Besides the first cohort of approximately 670 subjects, a separate validation cohort made up of over 95 different subjects was used. To predict cytomegalovirus infection status, the study combined high-throughput TCR immunosequencing, statistical association of individual TCRs with disease status, and machine learning. A later analysis re-examined previously published TCR beta repertoires from 610 or so donors and added high-resolution HLA genotyping to investigate patterns of TCR occurrence. Rather than using new phenotypic data, the later analysis identified candidate immune exposures from TCR beta sequences and from how often those sequences occurred across donors. To decide whether each TCR beta V gene segment behaved as functional or pseudogenic, an earlier analysis of some 600 of the donors relied on high-throughput TCR beta sequencing. Donor age, sex, ethnicity and CMV serostatus were compiled together with the repertoire data. A later genetic analysis used genome-wide SNP genotypes for about 65% of the 666 donors, treating that subset as a discovery cohort. Every discovery cohort repertoire had been produced on one sequencing platform. HLA typing included class I and class II loci at four-digit resolution. The number of typed donors differed by locus: roughly 629-630 for A, B, C, DRB1 and DQB1; approximately 520 for DQA1; 606 for DPA1; and approximately 450 for DPB1. Roughly 5 DR-DQ haplotypes were handled as single units for association and clustering because linkage in the cohort was strong. On average, about 240,000 unique TCR beta nucleotide sequences were sequenced per donor among 350 to 400 genotyped donors of the cohort, with roughly 19% of those sequences being non-productive.

The cohort consisted of approximately 670 healthy bone marrow donors. At the time of sampling, all cohort members were nominally healthy, though unrecorded immune exposures were likely present. The donor was CMV seronegative and was included in the group of about 350 seronegative cohort members. Every donor gave a peripheral blood sample, and the peripheral blood mononuclear cells from that sample were used for TCR beta sequencing. Genomic DNA extraction from the blood cell samples was performed with the Qiagen DNeasy Blood Extraction Kit. Results the study describes overall, beyond this receptor: An association between a missense DCLRE1C variant and V-gene and J-gene trimming of TCR beta chains was found in a later genetic analysis and replicated in an independent cohort. In a later analysis, HLA-associated TCR beta chains showed more clonal expansion and lower generation probabilities than non-associated chains that were equally common. This cohort had only TCR beta chains sequenced, and the lack of alpha or paired-chain data limited which features could be detected. In a later genetic analysis, fewer N-insertions in productive TCRs were reported among donors in an Asian-associated ancestry cluster than the roughly 640-donor mean. Linkage disequilibrium might explain the correlated functional status among segregating V segments, but an unknown experimental factor could not be ruled out. Some IMGT-functional V segments, including TRBV6-2 and TRBV6-3, could not be told apart with the 87-base-pair reads, so those segments were excluded. The classifier was reported to diagnose cytomegalovirus status with high specificity and sensitivity in both the original and validation cohorts. A later analysis found that most CMV-associated TCR beta chains appeared HLA-restricted, with HLA associations seemingly driven largely by CMV exposure. In a later analysis, TCR association rates were found to vary across HLA loci, with the most associated TCRs seen for DRB1 alleles and the fewest for HLA-C alleles. The sequencing pipeline was judged likely to have produced a cluster of highly shared sequence variants as a technical artifact. In a later analysis, several top co-occurrence clusters were reported to appear linked to parvovirus B19, influenza, CMV and Epstein-Barr virus. Specific HLA alleles were associated with 15,000 to 20,000 TCR beta sequences at a false discovery rate of 0.05 in a later analysis. Roughly uniform sequencing depth across donors was assumed in presence/absence analyses, although this assumption may not hold. Because counts were too low, seventeen rarely observed V segments, including chromosome 9 orphons, were excluded from the earlier analysis of some 590 of the donors. The authors suggested that the approach could potentially be extended to other disease states and immunological phenotypes. Across donors, most TCR sequences were observed very rarely, whereas some public TCRs were present in many individuals. In vitro tests confirmed that a few of the cytomegalovirus-associated TCR beta chains recognize cytomegalovirus antigens. In an earlier analysis of about 600 of the donors, most TCR beta V segments appeared in productive rearrangements about 87% or about 30% of the time, broadly matching IMGT annotations. The only immune exposure information available for the cohort was CMV serostatus. A further reported finding was that TCR beta sequences accurately predicted the HLA-A and HLA-B alleles for most subjects in the first cohort. Because HLA typing was missing for some donors at each locus, association tests included only the typed subset. When HLA alleles, especially DR and DQ, strongly co-occurred, attributing TCR associations to individual alleles was difficult. A total of fewer than 200 TCR beta chains were listed by the study as associated with cytomegalovirus.

Concerning this clone: Its recognized antigen is unknown. Per-nucleotide qualities are absent, and no much larger clonotype sits a single base away.

The receptor library was made with the immunoSEQ multiplex PCR assay. For the multiplex PCR, a mixture combining 60 forward primers for TCR Vbeta segments and 13 reverse primers for TCR Jbeta segments was used. The CDR3 region of rearranged TCR beta genes was amplified from genomic DNA with a multiplex PCR assay. The amplified TCR beta libraries were sequenced on the Illumina HiSeq System as 87-base-pair reads. On the study's bioinformatics: A later analysis counted 75 million to 100 million unique TCR beta chains across the 650 to 800 repertoires, and around 9.9 million of these chains were shared by at least two donors. A nearest-neighbor algorithm error-corrected the raw reads and collapsed the reads into unique sequences, merging closely related sequences to remove PCR and sequencing errors. Alignment of CDR3 sequences to IMGT reference sequences was used to assign V, D and J gene segments. For a sequence to be retained, a match of at least six nucleotides to both a V gene segment and a J gene segment was required. A rearrangement counted as productive if the CDR3 had no stop codons and remained in frame with V and J, and every other rearrangement counted as non-productive. Following IMGT convention, CDR3 was defined as the stretch from the second conserved V-encoded cysteine to the conserved J-encoded phenylalanine. Sequences without an unambiguous match to a single V gene segment were excluded from the earlier analysis of a few hundred of the donors. In an earlier analysis of 587 of the donors, V segments were called functional above 56.7% productive rearrangements and were called segregating when the between-donor standard deviation exceeded 5%. To diagnose cytomegalovirus status from the catalog of TCR beta chain sequences, a statistical classification framework was built. In a later analysis, TCR nucleotide sequences were compared against IMGT/GENE-DB human TR gene sequences so that V and J genes could be assigned. The TCRdist pipeline was used in a later analysis to assign CDR3 sequences and most-parsimonious VDJ recombination scenarios. A later analysis defined each TCR beta chain by its CDR3 amino acid sequence plus V-gene family, and excluded reads lacking a unique V-gene family. As a way to deal with suspected cross-contamination and a sequencing artifact, a later analysis dropped 500 to 700 nucleotide sequences that were highly shared and had low generation probability. In a later analysis, a clonal expansion index for each public chain was calculated from normalized within-repertoire ranks of inferred template counts. Generation probabilities in a later analysis came from a VDJ recombination model fitted to out-of-frame rearrangements, and those results were checked against IGoR. In a later analysis, TCR-TCR, TCR-HLA and TCR-CMV co-occurrence was scored with hypergeometric tests, and a repertoire-size bias correction was applied to TCR pairs. A later analysis estimated false discovery rates by permuting HLA or CMV assignments 20 times. In a later analysis, co-occurring TCRs were grouped using DBSCAN, with TCRdist sequence similarity added in when clustering inside HLA-allele-positive subsets. Repertoires with fewer than 30,000 or more than 120,000 public chains, plus five repertoires with anomalous nucleotide sharing, were excluded from co-occurrence clustering. Not all clones reach the TCRdb copy of this immuneACCESS table, which keeps in-frame sequences only. Checked studies attribute under half of the gap to unresolved V genes and leave the rest unexplained. The D gene and trimming were derived from the DNA, and the V and J assignments and clone size from that table. This sample comprises about 140,000 clones, approximately 80% of them detected only once. Approximately 2.1% of the sample is in the top ten clones.

The CDR3 holds 16 amino acids from the cysteine to the phenylalanine. The sequence is cut down to CDR3 DNA, 48 bases in frame from base 1. The germline V gene provides CDR1 MRHNA and CDR2 SNTAGT. Trimming leaves V shorter by 4 bases and J shorter by 4 bases, with the junction holding 7 bases beyond the gene matches. Sample: PBMCs. The receptor chain draws on TRBV6-4 and TRBJ1-2, and 12 junction bases match TRBD1. This clonotype originated in a man between 25 and 39 years old in good health and CMV-seronegative. The nucleotide sequence reads TGTGCCAGCAGTGCCTTAGGGACAGGGGGCCCCTATGGCTACACCTTC. It codes for CASSALGTGGPYGYTF.